A single sample gave rise to the 27 T cell receptor beta chains below, sequenced in a study of shared clonotypes between healthy human individuals. Libraries were prepared by immunoSEQ multiplex PCR; TCRdb keeps only in-frame clonotypes and omits some of them. The sample has 190,000 or so clones, around 63% seen once. Sequencing was performed on memory CD4+ T cells sorted from blood. Subset defined: CD45RA-negative fraction. These receptors all stem from a man under 40 in good health.

This clone has more than one count but fewer than ten. This sample includes further DNA sequences coding for the same CDR3. This chain links TRBV29-1 with TRBJ2-7; 8 bases line up with TRBD1. This CDR3 has 11 residues. The V segment lost 5 bases and the J segment 7 bases; nucleotides outside the gene matches: 4. The V gene's germline CDR1 is SQVTM and CDR2 ANQGSEA. CDR3 DNA: TGCAGCGTTCGGACAGGGTTTGAGCAGTACTTC. Its translation is CSVRTGFEQYF.

The sample holds a few counts of this clone. The CDR3: CASSDERASTDTQYF. For the CDR3, the DNA is TGCGCCAGCAGTGACGAGCGGGCAAGCACAGATACGCAGTATTTT. The rearrangement uses TRBV10-1 and TRBJ2-3; a possible D gene is TRBD2 (6 bases). V was cut by 3 bases and J by 0 bases, with 10 bases left in between. The CDR3 is 15 amino acids. Germline values: CDR1 WNHNN, CDR2 SYGVQD (reference sequence).

This clone was detected only a few times. The rearrangement joins TRBV11-3 to TRBJ2-5; TRBD2 aligns across 7 bases. Germline assignment: CDR1 SGHNT and CDR2 YENEEA. The CDR3 has 15 amino acids. With 5 bases clipped from V and 7 bases from J, the junction kept 13 bases outside the gene matches. CDR3 protein: CASSLMGWREGTQYF. The CDR3, as DNA: TGTGCCAGCAGCCTCATGGGTTGGAGGGAGGGGACCCAGTACTTC.

The chain employs TRBV7-9 and TRBJ2-1; 10 bases fit TRBD2. Germline V gives CDR1 SEHNR, CDR2 FQNEAQ (reference sequence). The length of the CDR3 is 17 residues. V lost 3 bases to trimming and J lost 7 bases; unmatched junction nucleotides: 12. CDR3 residues: CASSFGASGSHPNEQFF. The CDR3 DNA reads as TGTGCCAGCAGCTTCGGGGCTAGCGGGAGTCACCCAAATGAGCAGTTCTTC.

The chain carries TRBV14 and TRBJ1-1; 8 bases align to TRBD1. There are 14 residues in the CDR3. In germline, CDR1 is SGHDN, CDR2 FVKESK. With 4 bases clipped from V and 6 bases from J, the junction kept 7 bases outside the gene matches. The CDR3 DNA follows: TGTGCCAGCAGCCGGACAGGGCTGGGTGCTGAAGCTTTCTTT. Amino acid sequence: CASSRTGLGAEAFF. Variable domain in full (rest from reference TRBV14 and TRBJ1-1): EAGVTQFPSHSVIEKGQTVTLRCDPISGHDNLYWYRRVMGKEIKFLLHFVKESKQDESGMPNNRFLAERTGGTYSTLKVQPAELEDSGVYFCASSRTGLGAEAFFGQGTRLTVV.

In its sample, this clone was seen a few times. The chain employs TRBV9 and TRBJ2-3; the D gene is possibly TRBD2 (6 bases). V was trimmed by 4 bases and J by 4 bases, leaving 13 bases between them. From germline, CDR1 is SGDLS and CDR2 YYNGEE. This CDR3 is built from 14 residues. The CDR3, as DNA: TGTGCCAGCAGCCCACAACCGGGGGCAGATACGCAGTATTTT. This sequence encodes CASSPQPGADTQYF.

This CDR3 reads CASSLDLLAGYNEQFF. Here the CDR3 DNA reads TGTGCCAGCAGCTTAGATTTACTAGCGGGGTACAATGAGCAGTTCTTC. The chain couples TRBV7-2 to TRBJ2-1; 10 nucleotides agree with TRBD2. CDR1 is SGHTA, CDR2 FQGNSA, per germline. The CDR3 is 16 residues long. J gave up 4 bases and V 1 base, and 4 bases lay outside the gene matches.

The V gene is TRBV27, the J gene TRBJ2-7; 11 bases line up with TRBD1. The CDR3 covers 15 residues. The V gene's germline CDR1 is MNHEY and CDR2 SMNVEV (reference sequence). Trimming took 2 bases from V and 7 from J; bases not matched to a gene: 7. The CDR3 sequence is CASSLRPGQGVEQYF. In DNA, the CDR3 is TGTGCCAGCAGTTTACGCCCGGGACAGGGGGTAGAGCAGTACTTC.

V and J are TRBV28 and TRBJ1-2; possibly TRBD1 for D (6 bases). V dropped 1 base and J dropped 3 bases, with 15 bases sitting between them. CDR1 MDHEN and CDR2 SYDVKM come from the germline V gene. There are 16 residues in the CDR3. The CDR3 region is CASSLLGRGGDYGYTF. The CDR3 DNA is TGTGCCAGCAGTTTATTGGGCAGGGGAGGGGACTATGGCTACACCTTC.

The chain combines TRBV9 with TRBJ2-1, with TRBD2 matching 12 bases. This CDR3 has 17 residues. Trimming cost V 0 bases and J 0 bases; bases outside gene matches: 1. The germline V gene has CDR1 SGDLS and CDR2 YYNGEE. The CDR3 spells CASSVGLAGVSYNEQFF. Written as DNA, the CDR3 is TGTGCCAGCAGCGTAGGACTAGCGGGAGTCTCCTACAATGAGCAGTTCTTC.

This clone was counted only a few times. This rearrangement joins TRBV18 to TRBJ1-1; D is perhaps TRBD1 (5 bases). This CDR3 has 15 amino acids. Trimming left V 3 bases short and J 5 bases short, with 16 bases between. Germline values: CDR1 KGHSH, CDR2 LQKENI. CDR3 loop: CASSPQAGVRTEAFF. As DNA, the CDR3 is TGTGCCAGCTCACCTCAGGCGGGGGTGAGGACTGAAGCTTTCTTT.

This chain connects TRBV2 to TRBJ2-2; weak D call: TRBD2 (6 bases). V was cut by 11 bases and J by 8 bases, with 18 bases left in between. Germline loops: CDR1 SNHLY, CDR2 FYNNEI. There are 13 residues in the CDR3. CDR3 residues: CAGGKASGGELFF. The DNA for the CDR3 is TGTGCCGGGGGGAAGGCTTCGGGAGGGGAGCTGTTTTTT.

This clone was recorded many times. V is TRBV6-5 and J is TRBJ2-7; a weak D match, TRBD2 (6 bases). Germline V gene lookup returns CDR1 MNHEY and CDR2 SVGAGI. The CDR3 has 14 amino acids. Trimming shortened V by 4 bases and J by 2 bases, and 12 bases separated the two germline ends. The CDR3 loop reads CASSSWGEAYEQYF. The CDR3 nucleotides read TGTGCCAGCAGTTCTTGGGGGGAGGCCTACGAGCAGTACTTC.

This clone was observed a handful of times. V and J are TRBV5-1 and TRBJ2-1; 9 bases map to TRBD2. The CDR3 covers 16 residues. V shed 0 bases, J shed 3 bases, and the junction held 4 bases outside the gene matches. Germline V CDR1 and CDR2: SGHRS, YFSETQ. CDR3 region: CASSLGGSGSYNEQFF. The DNA of the CDR3 is TGCGCCAGCAGCTTGGGAGGTAGCGGGAGCTACAATGAGCAGTTCTTC.

The sample holds many counts of this clone. The rearrangement joins TRBV5-1 to TRBJ2-3, with 12 nucleotides matching TRBD2. CDR1 is SGHRS and CDR2 is YFSETQ in the germline V gene. V shed 1 base and J 6 bases; nucleotides not matched to a gene: 6. This CDR3 has 16 residues. This chain's CDR3 is CASSLTSGRIMDTQYF. CDR3 DNA: TGCGCCAGCAGCTTGACTAGCGGGAGGATTATGGATACGCAGTATTTT. Combining the CDR3 with reference TRBV5-1 and TRBJ2-3 gives the whole variable domain KAGVTQTPRYLIKTRGQQVTLSCSPISGHRSVSWYQQTPGQGLQFLFEYFSETQRNKGNFPGRFSGRQFSNSRSEMNVSTLELGDSALYLCASSLTSGRIMDTQYFGPGTRLTVL.

The rearrangement joins TRBV7-8 to TRBJ1-3; D perhaps matches TRBD1 (5 bases). Trimming cost V 5 bases and J 4 bases, with 18 bases left between them. There are 16 residues in the CDR3. Germline loops: CDR1 SGHVS, CDR2 FQNEAQ. The CDR3 coding sequence is TGTGCCAGCAGCCTTATGGGGGGTCCAGGAGGAAACACCATATATTTT. This gives the protein CASSLMGGPGGNTIYF.

The chain joins TRBV10-3 to TRBJ2-7, with D perhaps matching TRBD2 (6 bases). The germline CDR1 and CDR2 sequences are ENHRY and SYGVKD. The CDR3 contains 16 residues. Trimming removed 3 bases from V and 6 bases from J, with 21 bases in between. CDR3 nucleotide sequence: TGTGCCATCAGTGAATCCCCCCCAGGAGGGGACTCCGAGCAGTACTTC. Translation gives CAISESPPGGDSEQYF.

The J gene is TRBJ2-3, the V gene TRBV18; D perhaps matches TRBD1 (6 bases). CDR3 length: 13 residues. The germline V gene encodes CDR1 KGHSH and CDR2 LQKENI. The V end lost 2 bases, the J end lost 6 bases, and 9 bases lay between the germline ends. CDR3 DNA: TGTGCCAGCTCACCAAATACAGGGGATACGCAGTATTTT. Protein: CASSPNTGDTQYF.

The chain joins TRBV11-2 to TRBJ2-2; the D is unclear. This CDR3 spans 14 amino acids. V was pared by 3 bases and J by 6 bases, with 11 bases between. Per germline, CDR1 SGHAT and CDR2 FQNNGV. The CDR3 reads CASSLSRIPGELFF. The CDR3 DNA sequence: TGTGCCAGCAGCTTGAGTAGAATTCCCGGGGAGCTGTTTTTT.

This sequence joins TRBV15 and TRBJ1-2; no definite D call. V was cut by 0 bases and J by 4 bases, with 9 bases left in between. This CDR3 comprises 14 residues. Germline-derived CDR1 and CDR2 are LNHNV and YYDKDF (reference sequence). CDR3 bases: TGTGCCACCAGCAGAGAATTGGGCCTCTATGGCTACACCTTC. Translated, it gives CATSRELGLYGYTF.

V usage is TRBV27 and J usage is TRBJ1-5; no clear D. Germline CDR1 MNHEY, CDR2 SMNVEV (reference sequence). The V and J ends lost 6 bases and 5 bases respectively, with 11 bases between them. The CDR3 is 13 residues long. This CDR3 is CASSPRRDQPQHF. Written as DNA, the CDR3 is TGTGCCAGCAGCCCACGACGGGATCAGCCCCAGCATTTT.

The chain recombines TRBV18 with TRBJ2-1, with 9 bases lining up with TRBD2. This CDR3 contains 14 residues. The V and J ends lost 6 bases and 8 bases, in that order; junction bases with no gene match: 8. Germline CDR1 is KGHSH and CDR2 is LQKENI. CDR3 sequence reads: CASSRLAVFDEQFF. The CDR3 DNA reads as TGTGCCAGCTCCAGACTAGCGGTCTTTGATGAGCAGTTCTTC.

The chain joins TRBV5-1 to TRBJ2-5; 7 bases are shared with TRBD1. V dropped 0 bases and J dropped 0; count of bases not matched to a gene: 5. Germline V gene sequence: CDR1 SGHRS, CDR2 YFSETQ. The CDR3 has 16 amino acids. The CDR3 loop reads CASSLGGGSNQETQYF. The CDR3 region has the DNA TGCGCCAGCAGCTTGGGAGGGGGCAGTAACCAAGAGACCCAGTACTTC.

This clone was seen a handful of times. The chain has TRBV6-6 and TRBJ1-1; D uncertain. Trimming stripped 9 bases from V and 1 base from J, with 12 bases between. Germline V gene lookup returns CDR1 MNHNY and CDR2 SVGAGI (reference sequence). The CDR3 is 13 residues long. The CDR3 bases are TGTGCCAGTCAGCTAATAGGGAACACTGAAGCTTTCTTT. Translating gives CASQLIGNTEAFF.

The chain uses TRBV29-1 and TRBJ1-2; 7 bases align to TRBD1. The V segment lost 7 bases and the J segment 7 bases; nucleotides outside the gene matches: 9. CDR3 length: 12 amino acids. Germline V gives CDR1 SQVTM, CDR2 ANQGSEA. The CDR3 DNA reads as TGCAGCGCCCGAGACAGGGATGCTGGCTACACCTTC. Amino acid sequence: CSARDRDAGYTF. Using reference TRBV29-1 and TRBJ1-2 for the parts outside the CDR3, the full variable domain is SAVISQKPSRDICQRGTSLTIQCQVDSQVTMMFWYRQQPGQSLTLIATANQGSEATYESGFVIDKFPISRPNLTFSTLTVSNMSPEDSSIYLCSARDRDAGYTFGSGTRLTVV.

This clone was observed a few times. The chain links TRBV5-4 to TRBJ2-1; 10 nucleotides align to TRBD2. The CDR3 length is 19 residues. With 4 bases clipped from V and 6 bases from J, the junction kept 19 bases outside the gene matches. The V gene's germline CDR1 is SGHNT and CDR2 YYREEE (reference sequence). The CDR3 DNA sequence: TGTGCCAGCAGCCCGGGGGGTGCTCTAGCGGGAGTGTCGAGCAATGAGCAGTTCTTC. It encodes CASSPGGALAGVSSNEQFF.

This chain links TRBV9 with TRBJ2-1; D remains ambiguous. In germline, CDR1 is SGDLS, CDR2 YYNGEE. V lost 2 bases to trimming and J lost 1 base, with 4 bases between them. The CDR3 totals 13 residues. Here the CDR3 DNA reads TGTGCCAGCAGCGTTGGGTCCTACAATGAGCAGTTCTTC. It codes for CASSVGSYNEQFF.